Listed below are T cell receptor beta chains from one sample, sequenced in a study of blood T cell repertoires in COVID-19. Sequencing used immunoSEQ multiplex PCR; TCRdb keeps in-frame clones, though not all of them. Of about 58,000 clones listed, 70% to 90% were seen once; the top ten hold over 25%. Input material: peripheral blood. These receptors came from a man aged 55 to 70 with COVID-19, enrolled during active disease. CDR3s include the opening cysteine and the closing phenylalanine or tryptophan. The order of the fields is CDR3 DNA, CDR3 protein, clone size, V gene, D gene, J gene. D genes are given only for firm matches. Size is omitted from some rows. Given values are once, few, many or a class for expanded clones.

DNA: TGTGCCAGCAGCTTGACTAGCGGGCTCCAAGAGACCCAGTACTTC; CDR3: CASSLTSGLQETQYF; size: once; V: TRBV13; D: TRBD2; J: TRBJ2-5
DNA: TGTGCCAGCAAGCCGCGGAGCATGGAGCCCCAGCATTTT; CDR3: CASKPRSMEPQHF; size: NA; V: TRBV6-4; D: NA; J: TRBJ1-5
DNA: TGTGCCAGCAGCTTAGCTAGCGGGAGTTTAGCCGGGGAGCTGTTTTTT; CDR3: CASSLASGSLAGELFF; size: NA; V: TRBV7-2; D: TRBD2; J: TRBJ2-2
DNA: TGCGCCAGCCAACCGGCAGGACAAAGCCCAGAGACCCAGTACTTC; CDR3: CASQPAGQSPETQYF; size: NA; V: TRBV5-1; D: NA; J: TRBJ2-5
DNA: TGCAGCGTCGAACTACAAGGGGGTCAGCCCCAGCATTTT; CDR3: CSVELQGGQPQHF; size: NA; V: TRBV29-1; D: NA; J: TRBJ1-5
DNA: TGTGCCAGCAGCGTTCAGACTGAAGCTTTCTTT; CDR3: CASSVQTEAFF; size: NA; V: TRBV5-6; D: NA; J: TRBJ1-1
DNA: TGTGCCAGCAGTTTAATAATCGCAGATACGCAGTATTTT; CDR3: CASSLIIADTQYF; size: NA; V: TRBV12-3/TRBV12-4; D: NA; J: TRBJ2-3
DNA: TGTGCCATCAGTAACCCAGGGAGGGAGCAGTACTTC; CDR3: CAISNPGREQYF; size: NA; V: TRBV10-3; D: NA; J: TRBJ2-7
DNA: TGTGCCAGCAGCTTAGGAAGGGGACAGTTCTTC; CDR3: CASSLGRGQFF; size: NA; V: TRBV7-2; D: NA; J: TRBJ2-1
DNA: TGTGCCAGCAGCCAGGGACAGGGGACCAACGAGCAGTACTTC; CDR3: CASSQGQGTNEQYF; size: NA; V: TRBV3-1/TRBV3-2; D: TRBD1; J: TRBJ2-7
DNA: TGTGCCATCAGTGAGTCATTAGCGGGAGAGAGCTCCTACGAGCAGTACTTC; CDR3: CAISESLAGESSYEQYF; size: NA; V: TRBV10-3; D: TRBD2; J: TRBJ2-7
DNA: TGTGCCAGCAGCGGGCCGACAGGGCGCGAGCAGTACTTC; CDR3: CASSGPTGREQYF; size: NA; V: TRBV6-5; D: TRBD1; J: TRBJ2-7
DNA: TGCGCCAGCAGCTTCGAGCTAGCGGGGGGCACAGATACGCAGTATTTT; CDR3: CASSFELAGGTDTQYF; size: NA; V: TRBV5-1; D: TRBD2; J: TRBJ2-3
DNA: TGTGCCAGCAGCCAAACGACAGGGAGCTATTCACCCCTCCACTTT; CDR3: CASSQTTGSYSPLHF; size: NA; V: TRBV4-2; D: TRBD1; J: TRBJ1-6
DNA: TGCGCCAGCAGCTTGGGACCGCGCGGATCCTACGAGCAGTACTTC; CDR3: CASSLGPRGSYEQYF; size: NA; V: TRBV5-1; D: NA; J: TRBJ2-7
DNA: TGTGCCAGCAGCTTACCGGGACAGGGGAGGAACGAGCAGTACTTC; CDR3: CASSLPGQGRNEQYF; size: NA; V: TRBV5-6; D: TRBD1; J: TRBJ2-7
DNA: TGTGCCACCAGCAAGGGACAGTCAAACACCGGGGAGCTGTTTTTT; CDR3: CATSKGQSNTGELFF; size: once; V: TRBV15; D: TRBD1; J: TRBJ2-2
DNA: TGTGCCAGCAGTGAAGCGTTAAGGGGAACGCAGTATTTT; CDR3: CASSEALRGTQYF; size: NA; V: TRBV6-1; D: NA; J: TRBJ2-3
DNA: TGCGCCAGCAGCTCGACAGGGGATAATTCACCCCTCCACTTT; CDR3: CASSSTGDNSPLHF; size: NA; V: TRBV5-1; D: TRBD1; J: TRBJ1-6
DNA: TGTGCCAGCAGTTCCGTCTGGACTAGTTCTGAGCAGTACTTC; CDR3: CASSSVWTSSEQYF; size: NA; V: TRBV25-1; D: TRBD2; J: TRBJ2-7
DNA: TGTGCCAGCAGCGCCCCCGGCGGGGCTAGGGCGCAGTATTTT; CDR3: CASSAPGGARAQYF; size: NA; V: TRBV9; D: NA; J: TRBJ2-3
DNA: TGCGCCAGCAGCTTGTTTCGGACAGACTCCTACGAGCAGTACTTC; CDR3: CASSLFRTDSYEQYF; size: NA; V: TRBV5-1; D: NA; J: TRBJ2-7
DNA: TGTGCCAGCAGCCTCAGCGGATCCTACAATGAGCAGTTCTTC; CDR3: CASSLSGSYNEQFF; size: NA; V: TRBV5-6; D: NA; J: TRBJ2-1
DNA: TGTGCCAGCAGTCCTTACGAAGGGGACAGGGGGCAATCTGGGGCCAACGTCCTGACTTTC; CDR3: CASSPYEGDRGQSGANVLTF; size: NA; V: TRBV2; D: TRBD1; J: TRBJ2-6
DNA: TGTGCCAGCAGCACACCTCCAGGGCGACAGGCGTGTCTTTTCCTCGAGCAGTACTTC; CDR3: CASSTPPGRQACLFLEQYF; size: NA; V: TRBV21-1; D: NA; J: TRBJ2-7